The T cell receptor (beta chain) under discussion was sequenced for a study of neoadjuvant anti-PD-1 for oral cavity cancer. Study context: Patients without progression got a fourth dose around day 43.

TCRdb's table, derived via immunoSEQ multiplex PCR, lists solely in-frame clones and lacks some. The sample has 15,000 or so clones; around 74% are singletons. As regards this clone: Its antigen is not known.

In germline, CDR1 is SGHRS, CDR2 YFSETQ. Trimming left V 4 bases short and J 3 bases short, with 7 bases between. The CDR3 is 12 residues long. Study findings and constraints: With a few patients per group, TCR findings need larger cohorts. Post-nivolumab, blood T cell clonality was significantly elevated in non-responders.

This chain joins TRBV5-1 and TRBJ1-2; D is ambiguous. This clonotype was obtained from a person between 40 and 85 years old with oral cavity squamous cell carcinoma. Source: PBMCs, taken before nivolumab (anti-PD-1) treatment. CDR3 loop: CASSVSDYGYTF. CDR3 DNA: TGCGCCAGCAGCGTGTCGGACTATGGCTACACCTTC. The full variable domain, rest sourced from reference TRBV5-1 and TRBJ1-2, is KAGVTQTPRYLIKTRGQQVTLSCSPISGHRSVSWYQQTPGQGLQFLFEYFSETQRNKGNFPGRFSGRQFSNSRSEMNVSTLELGDSALYLCASSVSDYGYTFGSGTRLTVV.